This TCR beta chain is from a study of shared clonotypes between healthy human individuals. Study details: Per donor, three plates held CD4 naive cells, three held CD4 memory, two held CD8 naive and one held CD8 memory.

The CDR3 consists of 13 residues. The germline V gene has CDR1 MGHDK and CDR2 SYGVNS. Trimming stripped 6 bases from V and 5 bases from J, with 14 bases between. In the naive CD8 group, cells lacked CD45RO and were positively selected for CCR7, so terminally differentiated effector memory CD45RA+ cells were left out. This clone appeared once. Sequencing was performed with immunoSEQ multiplex PCR; in TCRdb, only in-frame clones are kept and a portion is missing. The sample records around 650,000 clones, 96% being singletons. Material: naive CD8+ T cells sorted from blood. V usage is TRBV25-1 and J usage is TRBJ2-7; weak D call: TRBD2 (6 bases). The clonotype comes from a woman under 40 in good health. Here the CDR3 reads CASSGTHGNEQYF. The DNA for the CDR3 is TGTGCCAGCAGCGGGACTCACGGGAACGAGCAGTACTTC.